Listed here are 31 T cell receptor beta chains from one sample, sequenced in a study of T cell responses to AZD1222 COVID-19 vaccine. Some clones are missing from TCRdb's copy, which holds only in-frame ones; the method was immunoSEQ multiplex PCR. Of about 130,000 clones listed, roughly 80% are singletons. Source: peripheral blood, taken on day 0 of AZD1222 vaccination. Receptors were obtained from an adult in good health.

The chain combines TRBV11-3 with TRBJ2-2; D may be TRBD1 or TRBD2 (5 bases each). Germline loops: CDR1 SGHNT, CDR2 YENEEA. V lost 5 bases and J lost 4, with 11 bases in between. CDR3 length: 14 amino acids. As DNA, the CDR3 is TGTGCCAGCAGCGGGGACCCGTTCACCGGGGAGCTGTTTTTT. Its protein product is CASSGDPFTGELFF.

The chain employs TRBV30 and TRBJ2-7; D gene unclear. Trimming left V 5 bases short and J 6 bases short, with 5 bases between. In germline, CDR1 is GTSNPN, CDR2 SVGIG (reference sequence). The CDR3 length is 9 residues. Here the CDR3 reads CAWGVEQYF. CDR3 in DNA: TGTGCCTGGGGCGTCGAGCAGTACTTC.

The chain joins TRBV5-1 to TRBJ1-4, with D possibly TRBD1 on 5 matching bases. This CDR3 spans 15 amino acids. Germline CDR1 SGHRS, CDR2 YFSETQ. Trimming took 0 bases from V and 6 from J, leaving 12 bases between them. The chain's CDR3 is CASSLGTKRDEKLFF. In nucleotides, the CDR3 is TGCGCCAGCAGCTTGGGGACAAAGAGGGATGAAAAACTGTTTTTT.

The CDR3 DNA sequence: TGTGCCAGCAGCCTTCGACAGAGGGTCACTGAAGCTTTCTTT. Translation: CASSLRQRVTEAFF. This chain joins TRBV6-5 and TRBJ1-1; a weak D match, TRBD1 (5 bases). Germline CDR1 is MNHEY and CDR2 is SVGAGI. This CDR3 is 14 amino acids long. The V end was cut by 6 bases, the J end by 4 bases, with 15 bases between.

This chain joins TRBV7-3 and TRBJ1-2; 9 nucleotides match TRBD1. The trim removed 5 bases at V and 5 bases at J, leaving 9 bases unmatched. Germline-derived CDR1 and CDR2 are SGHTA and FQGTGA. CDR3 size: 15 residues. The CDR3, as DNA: TGTGCCAGCAGCGGTACCGGGACAGGGCGATATGGCTACACCTTC. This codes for CASSGTGTGRYGYTF.

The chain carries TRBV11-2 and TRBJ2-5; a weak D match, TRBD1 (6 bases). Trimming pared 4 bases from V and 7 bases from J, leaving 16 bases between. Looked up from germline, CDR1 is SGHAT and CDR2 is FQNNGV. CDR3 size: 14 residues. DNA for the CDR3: TGTGCCAGCAGCTACCTTACAGGGATGGGGACCCAGTACTTC. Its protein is CASSYLTGMGTQYF.

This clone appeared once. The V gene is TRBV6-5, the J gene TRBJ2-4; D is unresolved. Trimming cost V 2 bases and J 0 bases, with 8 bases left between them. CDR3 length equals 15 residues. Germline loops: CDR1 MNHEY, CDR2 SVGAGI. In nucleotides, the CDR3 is TGTGCCAGCAGTTACGAAGAGCTAGCCAAAAACATTCAGTACTTC. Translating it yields CASSYEELAKNIQYF.

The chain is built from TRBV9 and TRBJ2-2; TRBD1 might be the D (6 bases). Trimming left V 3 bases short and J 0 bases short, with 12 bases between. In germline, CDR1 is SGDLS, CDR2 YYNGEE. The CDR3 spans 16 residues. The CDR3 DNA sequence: TGTGCCAGCAGCGCGTGGGACACAGCGAACACCGGGGAGCTGTTTTTT. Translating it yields CASSAWDTANTGELFF.

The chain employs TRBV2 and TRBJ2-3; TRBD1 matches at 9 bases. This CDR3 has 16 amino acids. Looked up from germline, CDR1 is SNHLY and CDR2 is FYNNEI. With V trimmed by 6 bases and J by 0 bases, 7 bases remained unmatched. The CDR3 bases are TGTGCCAGCAGGTCTCGGACAGGGGTTAGCACAGATACGCAGTATTTT. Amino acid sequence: CASRSRTGVSTDTQYF.

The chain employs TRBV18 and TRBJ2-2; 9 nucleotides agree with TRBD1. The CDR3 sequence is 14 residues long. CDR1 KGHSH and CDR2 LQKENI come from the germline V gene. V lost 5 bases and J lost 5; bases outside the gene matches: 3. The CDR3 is CASSGQGYTGELFF. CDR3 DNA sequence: TGTGCCAGCTCAGGACAGGGGTATACCGGGGAGCTGTTTTTT.

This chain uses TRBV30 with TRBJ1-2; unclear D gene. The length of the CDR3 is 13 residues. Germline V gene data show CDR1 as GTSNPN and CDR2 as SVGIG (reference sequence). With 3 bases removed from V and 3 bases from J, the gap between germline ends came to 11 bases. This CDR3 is CAWRSGKDYGYTF. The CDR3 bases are TGTGCCTGGAGGTCGGGGAAAGACTATGGCTACACCTTC. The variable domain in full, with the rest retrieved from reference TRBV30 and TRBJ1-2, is SQTIHQWPATLVQPVGSPLSLECTVEGTSNPNLYWYRQAAGRGLQLLFYSVGIGQISSEVPQNLSASRPQDRQFILSSKKLLLSDSGFYLCAWRSGKDYGYTFGSGTRLTVV.

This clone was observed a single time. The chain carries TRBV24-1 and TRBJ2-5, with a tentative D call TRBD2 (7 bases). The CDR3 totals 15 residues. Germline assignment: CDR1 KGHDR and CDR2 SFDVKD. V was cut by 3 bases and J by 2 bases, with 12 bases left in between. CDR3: CATSDPGRGQETQYF. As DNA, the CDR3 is TGTGCCACCAGTGATCCAGGGAGGGGGCAAGAGACCCAGTACTTC.

Written as DNA, the CDR3 is TGTGCCAGCAACTCCCGCTCGCCAGGGGTCTATGGCTACACCTTC. Protein product: CASNSRSPGVYGYTF. The V call is TRBV28, the J call TRBJ1-2; TRBD1 might be the D (6 bases). The CDR3 length is 15 residues. Germline V CDR1 and CDR2: MDHEN, SYDVKM. Trimming took off 7 bases at V and 4 bases at J, with 19 bases between the two ends.

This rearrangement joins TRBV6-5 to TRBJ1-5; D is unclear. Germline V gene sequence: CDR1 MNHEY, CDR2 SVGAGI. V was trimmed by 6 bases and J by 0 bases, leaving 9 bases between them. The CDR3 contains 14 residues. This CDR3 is CASRPLSSNQPQHF. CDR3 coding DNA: TGTGCCAGCAGACCTCTAAGTAGCAATCAGCCCCAGCATTTT.

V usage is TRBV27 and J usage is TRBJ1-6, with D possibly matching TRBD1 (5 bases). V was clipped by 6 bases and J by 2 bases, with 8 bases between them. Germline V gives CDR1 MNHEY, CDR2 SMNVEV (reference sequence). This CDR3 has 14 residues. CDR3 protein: CASRQGPYNSPLHF. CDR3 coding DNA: TGTGCCAGCAGGCAGGGCCCCTATAATTCACCCCTCCACTTT.

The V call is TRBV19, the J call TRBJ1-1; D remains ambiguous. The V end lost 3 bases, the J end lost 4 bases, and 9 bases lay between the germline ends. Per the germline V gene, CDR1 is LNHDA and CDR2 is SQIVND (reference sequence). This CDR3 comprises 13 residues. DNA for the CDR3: TGTGCCAGTAGTATTCGGCGGACCACTGAAGCTTTCTTT. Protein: CASSIRRTTEAFF.

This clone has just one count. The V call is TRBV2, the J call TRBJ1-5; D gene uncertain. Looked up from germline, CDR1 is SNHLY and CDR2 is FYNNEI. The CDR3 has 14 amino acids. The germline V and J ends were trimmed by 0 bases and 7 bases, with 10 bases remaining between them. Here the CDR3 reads CASSEAAGKQPQHF. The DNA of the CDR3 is TGTGCCAGCAGTGAAGCGGCGGGGAAACAGCCCCAGCATTTT.

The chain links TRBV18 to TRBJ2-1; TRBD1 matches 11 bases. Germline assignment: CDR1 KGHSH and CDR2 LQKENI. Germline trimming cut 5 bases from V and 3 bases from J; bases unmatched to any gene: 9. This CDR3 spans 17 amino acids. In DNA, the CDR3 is TGTGCCAGCTCAACAAGGGACAGGGGGACTCTCTACAATGAGCAGTTCTTC. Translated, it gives CASSTRDRGTLYNEQFF.

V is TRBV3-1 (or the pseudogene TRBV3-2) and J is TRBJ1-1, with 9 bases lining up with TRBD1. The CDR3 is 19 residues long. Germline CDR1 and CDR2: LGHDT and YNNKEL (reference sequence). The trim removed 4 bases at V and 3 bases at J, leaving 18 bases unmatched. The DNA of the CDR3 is TGTGCCAGCAGCCGAGAACATCCGGGACAGGGTAAATTTGACACTGAAGCTTTCTTT. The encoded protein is CASSREHPGQGKFDTEAFF.

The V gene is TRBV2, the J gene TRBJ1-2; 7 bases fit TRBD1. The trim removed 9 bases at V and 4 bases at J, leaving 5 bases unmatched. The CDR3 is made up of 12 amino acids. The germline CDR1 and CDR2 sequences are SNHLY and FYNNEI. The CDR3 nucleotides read TGTGCCAGTCGGGACAGCCCCTATGGCTACACCTTC. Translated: CASRDSPYGYTF. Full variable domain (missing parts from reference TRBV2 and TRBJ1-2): EPEVTQTPSHQVTQMGQEVILRCVPISNHLYFYWYRQILGQKVEFLVSFYNNEISEKSEIFDDQFSVERPDGSNFTLKIRSTKLEDSAMYFCASRDSPYGYTFGSGTRLTVV.

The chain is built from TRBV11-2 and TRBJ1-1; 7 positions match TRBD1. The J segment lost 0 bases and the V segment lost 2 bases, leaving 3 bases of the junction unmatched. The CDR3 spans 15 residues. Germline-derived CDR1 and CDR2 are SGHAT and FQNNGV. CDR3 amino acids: CASSLKGGMNTEAFF. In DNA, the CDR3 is TGTGCCAGCAGCTTAAAAGGGGGCATGAACACTGAAGCTTTCTTT.

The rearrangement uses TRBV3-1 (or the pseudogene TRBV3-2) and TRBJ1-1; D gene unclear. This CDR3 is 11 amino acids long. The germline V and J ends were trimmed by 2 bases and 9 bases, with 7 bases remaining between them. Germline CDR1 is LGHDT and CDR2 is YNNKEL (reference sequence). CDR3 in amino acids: CASSQSNQAFF. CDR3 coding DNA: TGTGCCAGCAGCCAATCGAACCAAGCTTTCTTT.

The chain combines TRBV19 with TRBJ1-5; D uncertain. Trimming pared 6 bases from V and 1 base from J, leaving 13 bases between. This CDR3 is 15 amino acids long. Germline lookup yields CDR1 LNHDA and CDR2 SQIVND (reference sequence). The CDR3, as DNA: TGTGCCAGTAGAGACGGACGGCGGAGCAATCAGCCCCAGCATTTT. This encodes CASRDGRRSNQPQHF.

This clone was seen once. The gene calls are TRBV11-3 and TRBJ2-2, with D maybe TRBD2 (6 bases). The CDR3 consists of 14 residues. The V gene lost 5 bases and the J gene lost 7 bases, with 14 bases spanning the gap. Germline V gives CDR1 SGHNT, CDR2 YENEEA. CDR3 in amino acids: CASSPRLGIGELFF. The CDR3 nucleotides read TGTGCCAGCAGCCCCCGACTAGGGATCGGGGAGCTGTTTTTT.

CDR3 residues: CASSLGGAGRVFF. In nucleotides, the CDR3 is TGTGCCAGCAGCTTAGGGGGAGCAGGCAGGGTCTTCTTT. The chain employs TRBV7-2 and TRBJ1-1; TRBD1 is a possible D gene (5 bases). CDR1 SGHTA and CDR2 FQGNSA come from the germline V gene. This CDR3 spans 13 amino acids. The ends were cut back, 1 base at V and 14 bases at J, with 17 bases in the middle.

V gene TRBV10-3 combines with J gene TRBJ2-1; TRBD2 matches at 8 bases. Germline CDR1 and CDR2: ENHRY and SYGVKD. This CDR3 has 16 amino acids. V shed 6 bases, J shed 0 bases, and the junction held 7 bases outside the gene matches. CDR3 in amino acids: CAIRRGSGGSYNEQFF. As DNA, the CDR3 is TGTGCCATCAGGAGGGGGAGCGGGGGCTCCTACAATGAGCAGTTCTTC.

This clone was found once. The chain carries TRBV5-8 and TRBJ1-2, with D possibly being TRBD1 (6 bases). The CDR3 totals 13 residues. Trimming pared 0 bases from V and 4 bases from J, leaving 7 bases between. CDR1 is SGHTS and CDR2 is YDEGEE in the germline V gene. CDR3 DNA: TGTGCCAGCAGCTTGGGGACAGTCTATGGCTACACCTTC. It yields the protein CASSLGTVYGYTF.

This CDR3 is CASLQGINEKLFF. For the CDR3, the DNA is TGTGCCAGCCTACAGGGGATTAATGAAAAACTGTTTTTT. The V gene is TRBV19, the J gene TRBJ1-4; 7 bases map to TRBD1. The length of the CDR3 is 13 residues. V dropped 9 bases and J dropped 4; count of bases not matched to a gene: 5. Germline V CDR1 and CDR2: LNHDA, SQIVND (reference sequence).

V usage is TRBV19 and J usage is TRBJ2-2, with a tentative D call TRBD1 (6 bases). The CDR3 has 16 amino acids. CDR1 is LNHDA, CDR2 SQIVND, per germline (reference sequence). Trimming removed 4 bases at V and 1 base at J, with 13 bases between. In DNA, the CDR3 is TGTGCCAGTAGTACCGGGCCGGGACAGAACACCGGGGAGCTGTTTTTT. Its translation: CASSTGPGQNTGELFF. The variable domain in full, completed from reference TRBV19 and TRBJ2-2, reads DGGITQSPKYLFRKEGQNVTLSCEQNLNHDAMYWYRQDPGQGLRLIYYSQIVNDFQKGDIAEGYSVSREKKESFPLTVTSAQKNPTAFYLCASSTGPGQNTGELFFGEGSRLTVL.

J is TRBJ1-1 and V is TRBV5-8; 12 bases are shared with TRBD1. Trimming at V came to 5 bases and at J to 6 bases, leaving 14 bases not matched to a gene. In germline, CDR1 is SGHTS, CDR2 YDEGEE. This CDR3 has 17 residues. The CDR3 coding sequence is TGTGCCAGCAGGACCCTGTTTGCCGGGACAGGGGGCGCTGAAGCTTTCTTT. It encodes CASRTLFAGTGGAEAFF.

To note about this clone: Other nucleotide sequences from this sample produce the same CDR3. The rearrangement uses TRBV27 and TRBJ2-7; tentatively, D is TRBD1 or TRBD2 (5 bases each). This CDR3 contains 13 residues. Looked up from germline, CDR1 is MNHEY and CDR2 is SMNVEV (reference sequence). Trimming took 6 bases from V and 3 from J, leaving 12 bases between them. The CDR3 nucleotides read TGTGCCAGCAGGAGGGGAATCGGCTACGAGCAGTACTTC. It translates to CASRRGIGYEQYF.